The T cell receptor beta chain under discussion was sequenced for a study of T cells in Graves' hyperthyroidism and ophthalmopathy. Amplified regions were TCR beta CDR3 sequences from RNA transcripts. A set of HTBI primers served as the primers for a first-round RT-PCR of the TCR CDR3. MiXCR, run by TCRdb on the multiplex PCR reads, gives a single entry per CDR3 protein. This sample yields roughly 660,000 distinct CDR3 sequences, of which 17% are seen a single time; roughly a sixth belongs to the top ten. Points on this clonotype: Its cognate antigen is unknown.

General study points: Model predictions of ophthalmopathy came a median roughly 6.4 months before onset.

V was clipped by 4 bases and J by 5 bases; unmatched bases: 14. The CDR3 length is 16 residues. Germline loops: CDR1 SGHKS, CDR2 YYEKEE (reference sequence). The rearrangement uses TRBV5-5 and TRBJ2-7, with 8 bases that match TRBD1. The clonotype was recovered from a man aged 45-65 years with Graves' hyperthyroidism. Sequenced: blood. The CDR3 sequence is CASSICRGRFGHEQYF. CDR3 DNA sequence: TGTGCCAGCAGCATCTGCAGGGGGCGCTTTGGCCACGAGCAGTACTTC.